This T cell receptor (beta chain) derives from a study of T cell responses to AZD1222 COVID-19 vaccine. Whole-study context: Some second doses came at about 4 weeks and others at about 12 weeks; these were pooled. Overall study results and limits: Clonal diversity was possibly underestimated, and the donors were mostly white British, with more females. Unmutated variant regions are reportedly the target of nearly half of TCRs that are spike-specific.

This clone appeared a single time. Its antigen is undetermined. The table came from immunoSEQ multiplex PCR; TCRdb's copy has only in-frame clones and leaves some out. The sample holds 130,000 or so clones; 85% to 95% are singletons and the top ten take roughly 7%. The sample was peripheral blood, taken on day 0 of AZD1222 vaccination. This clonotype was sampled from an adult in good health.

In DNA, the CDR3 is TGTGCCAGCAGTCAAATACACCGGGGGACTGAAGCTTTCTTT. Its translation: CASSQIHRGTEAFF. The chain joins TRBV28 to TRBJ1-1; TRBD1 is a possible D gene (5 bases). This CDR3 has 14 residues. With 5 bases removed from V and 5 bases from J, the gap between germline ends came to 15 bases. Germline V lookup: CDR1 MDHEN, CDR2 SYDVKM.